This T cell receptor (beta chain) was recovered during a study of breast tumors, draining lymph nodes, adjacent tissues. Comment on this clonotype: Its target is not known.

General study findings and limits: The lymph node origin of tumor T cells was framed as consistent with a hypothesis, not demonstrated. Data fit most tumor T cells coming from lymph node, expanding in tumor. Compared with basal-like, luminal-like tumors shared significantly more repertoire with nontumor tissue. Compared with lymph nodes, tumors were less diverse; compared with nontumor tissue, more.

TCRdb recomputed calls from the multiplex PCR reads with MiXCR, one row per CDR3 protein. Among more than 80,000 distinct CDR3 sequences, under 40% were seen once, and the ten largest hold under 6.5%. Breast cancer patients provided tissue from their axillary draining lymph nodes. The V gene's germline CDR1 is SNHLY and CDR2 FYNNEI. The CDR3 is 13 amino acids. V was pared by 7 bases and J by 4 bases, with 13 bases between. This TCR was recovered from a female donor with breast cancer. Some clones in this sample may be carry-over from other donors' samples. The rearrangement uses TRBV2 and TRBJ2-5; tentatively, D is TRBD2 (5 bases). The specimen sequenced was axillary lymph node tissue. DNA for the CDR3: TGTGCCAGCAACCGGGGTTTGGGAGAGACCCAGTACTTC. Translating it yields CASNRGLGETQYF.